Each of the 23 T cell receptor beta chains below was sequenced from the same sample in a study of PD-1 blockade in classical Hodgkin lymphoma. Every patient experienced relapse after autologous stem cell transplantation, and brentuximab vedotin exposure varied. This table comes from immunoSEQ multiplex PCR, and its TCRdb copy is limited to in-frame clones, with some not included. The sample records more than 90,000 clones, around 81% being singletons. The specimen comprised peripheral blood mononuclear cells (PBMCs), sampled before the second cycle of nivolumab. These TCRs come from a human donor with classical Hodgkin lymphoma.

V is TRBV9 and J is TRBJ1-1; TRBD1 is a possible D gene (5 bases). Per the germline V gene, CDR1 is SGDLS and CDR2 is YYNGEE. V was shortened by 3 bases and J by 6 bases, with 9 bases between the two germline ends. The CDR3 consists of 12 residues. Here the CDR3 DNA reads TGTGCCAGCAGCGGGGGCTTCGCTGAAGCTTTCTTT. This translates into CASSGGFAEAFF.

This chain uses TRBV6-6 with TRBJ2-2; D perhaps matches TRBD2 (5 bases). Germline V gene sequence: CDR1 MNHNY, CDR2 SVGAGI (reference sequence). The CDR3 loop spans 15 amino acids. V shed 8 bases and J shed 4 bases, with 17 bases lying between them. The CDR3 DNA reads as TGTGCCAGCGCCCTACAGCGGACGGGCACCGGGGAGCTGTTTTTT. Protein: CASALQRTGTGELFF.

The chain links TRBV9 to TRBJ2-1; no clear D gene. The CDR3 covers 15 residues. The V and J ends lost 0 bases and 5 bases respectively, with 12 bases between them. Per germline, CDR1 SGDLS and CDR2 YYNGEE. CDR3 bases: TGTGCCAGCAGCGTAGTTAGGGCAGCTAACAATGAGCAGTTCTTC. Residues: CASSVVRAANNEQFF.

This clone was seen a handful of times. The chain combines TRBV11-3 with TRBJ2-7, with 8 bases fitting TRBD2. CDR1 and CDR2 from the germline V gene are SGHNT and YENEEA. J gave up 7 bases and V 5 bases, and 7 bases lay outside the gene matches. The CDR3 has 13 residues. The CDR3: CASSAPGGREQYF. The CDR3 nucleotides read TGTGCCAGCAGCGCACCGGGGGGGAGAGAGCAGTACTTC.

The gene calls are TRBV6-1 and TRBJ2-7, with D possibly being TRBD1 (6 bases). CDR3 length equals 13 residues. Germline V CDR1 and CDR2: MNHNS, SASEGT. Trimming took 5 bases from V and 2 from J, leaving 10 bases between them. The CDR3, as DNA: TGTGCCAGCAGTATCGGACAGACCTACGAGCAGTACTTC. This sequence encodes CASSIGQTYEQYF.

The rearrangement uses TRBV19 and TRBJ1-5, with 9 bases fitting TRBD1. CDR3 size: 15 residues. V dropped 4 bases and J dropped 2; count of bases not matched to a gene: 3. Germline assignment: CDR1 LNHDA and CDR2 SQIVND (reference sequence). The CDR3 bases are TGTGCCAGTAGTAGGGACAGGGATGGCAATCAGCCCCAGCATTTT. This codes for CASSRDRDGNQPQHF.

V gene TRBV7-7 combines with J gene TRBJ2-3; TRBD2 aligns across 8 bases. The CDR3 sequence is 14 residues long. Germline V gives CDR1 SSHAT, CDR2 FNYEAQ (reference sequence). V lost 4 bases and J lost 5; bases outside the gene matches: 5. CDR3 loop: CASSSGTSGDTQYF. DNA of the CDR3: TGTGCCAGCAGCTCCGGGACTAGTGGAGATACGCAGTATTTT.

The chain has TRBV6-1 and TRBJ2-5, with D possibly matching TRBD2 (7 bases). The CDR3 totals 14 residues. With 4 bases removed from V and 5 bases from J, the gap between germline ends came to 14 bases. Germline V CDR1 and CDR2: MNHNS, SASEGT. The CDR3 DNA follows: TGTGCCAGCAGTGCCCTAGGGGGAGGGGAGACCCAGTACTTC. It encodes CASSALGGGETQYF.

The V and J genes are TRBV5-6 and TRBJ1-1, with TRBD1 matching 8 bases. Germline CDR1 SGHDT, CDR2 YYEEEE. CDR3 size: 13 residues. Germline trimming cut 1 base from V and 11 bases from J; bases unmatched to any gene: 7. This chain's CDR3 is CASSLYRGFLAFF. The CDR3 DNA reads as TGTGCCAGCAGCTTGTACAGGGGGTTTTTGGCTTTCTTT.

The rearrangement uses TRBV4-2 and TRBJ2-2; D remains ambiguous. Per the germline V gene, CDR1 is LGHNA and CDR2 is YNFKEQ. V gave up 1 base and J gave up 6 bases, with 18 bases separating them. This CDR3 has 17 residues. This CDR3 reads CASSQGSASGPAGELFF. CDR3 bases: TGTGCCAGCAGCCAAGGAAGCGCCTCTGGGCCGGCCGGGGAGCTGTTTTTT.

The chain links TRBV30 to TRBJ1-4; tentative D call: TRBD1 (6 bases). Germline-derived CDR1 and CDR2 are GTSNPN and SVGIG (reference sequence). Trimming removed 2 bases from V and 5 bases from J, with 15 bases in between. The CDR3 is 15 amino acids. CDR3 residues: CAWSFLTGPNEKLFF. For the CDR3, the DNA is TGTGCCTGGAGTTTTTTGACAGGCCCAAATGAAAAACTGTTTTTT.

This sequence joins TRBV5-4 and TRBJ2-7, with D uncertain. From germline, CDR1 is SGHNT and CDR2 YYREEE (reference sequence). The V end was cut by 4 bases, the J end by 0 bases, with 14 bases between. The CDR3 is made up of 15 amino acids. The CDR3 loop reads CASSPPTPYSYEQYF. Written as DNA, the CDR3 is TGTGCCAGCAGCCCCCCAACTCCTTACTCCTACGAGCAGTACTTC.

V is TRBV5-1 and J is TRBJ1-4; unclear D gene. This CDR3 spans 13 amino acids. V lost 5 bases, J lost 8 bases, and 13 bases lay in between. Germline CDR1 SGHRS, CDR2 YFSETQ. This chain's CDR3 is CASREPHQEKLFF. The CDR3 DNA is TGCGCCAGCAGAGAACCGCACCAGGAAAAACTGTTTTTT.

This chain joins TRBV29-1 and TRBJ2-5, with D unclear. Germline assignment: CDR1 SQVTM and CDR2 ANQGSEA. The CDR3 contains 11 residues. Trimming took 4 bases from V and 5 from J, leaving 8 bases between them. This chain's CDR3 is CSVGRTETQYF. CDR3 DNA sequence: TGCAGCGTTGGACGTACGGAGACCCAGTACTTC.

The rearrangement joins TRBV7-3 to TRBJ2-7; TRBD2 matches 12 bases. V gave up 5 bases and J gave up 5 bases; unmatched junction bases: 7. The CDR3 is made up of 15 amino acids. CDR1 is SGHTA and CDR2 is FQGTGA in the germline V gene. CDR3 in DNA: TGTGCCAGCAGCCCATGGACTAGCGGGATTAACGAGCAGTACTTC. This sequence encodes CASSPWTSGINEQYF.

The rearrangement links TRBV7-8 to TRBJ2-7, with D hard to call. The CDR3 is 14 amino acids. Germline lookup yields CDR1 SGHVS and CDR2 FQNEAQ. With 3 bases removed from V and 2 bases from J, the gap between germline ends came to 11 bases. The CDR3 reads CASSFRAPTYEQYF. The CDR3 DNA sequence: TGTGCCAGCAGCTTTCGGGCACCTACCTACGAGCAGTACTTC.

This chain uses TRBV7-8 with TRBJ2-3; 11 bases map to TRBD2. V trimming: 5 bases; J trimming: 4 bases; junction bases outside the gene matches: 11. The length of the CDR3 is 17 residues. CDR1 and CDR2 from the germline V gene are SGHVS and FQNEAQ. CDR3 in DNA: TGTGCCAGCAGCCGCCCCGAGGAACTAGCGGGAGCAGATACGCAGTATTTT. Its protein is CASSRPEELAGADTQYF.

Comment on this clone: The same CDR3 can be traced to other DNA sequences in this sample. This chain joins TRBV14 and TRBJ2-1; 8 nucleotides agree with TRBD2. The CDR3 is 15 residues long. Trimming removed 1 base from V and 4 bases from J; junction bases left unmatched: 3. Germline loops: CDR1 SGHDN, CDR2 FVKESK. The CDR3 region is CASSQGLATYNEQFF. CDR3 coding DNA: TGTGCCAGCAGCCAAGGACTAGCGACTTACAATGAGCAGTTCTTC.

The genes are TRBV5-5 and TRBJ2-3; TRBD2 might be the D (6 bases). The germline V and J ends were trimmed by 4 bases and 4 bases, with 16 bases remaining between them. The CDR3 sequence is 15 residues long. The germline V gene has CDR1 SGHKS and CDR2 YYEKEE (reference sequence). The CDR3 region has the DNA TGTGCCAGCAGCCGGAGGGCCCCCGAGGCAGATACGCAGTATTTT. It codes for CASSRRAPEADTQYF.

The chain couples TRBV5-6 to TRBJ2-3, with TRBD2 matching over 7 bases. The V and J ends lost 2 bases and 5 bases, in that order; junction bases with no gene match: 8. The germline V gene encodes CDR1 SGHDT and CDR2 YYEEEE. The CDR3 is 15 residues long. CDR3 sequence reads: CASSFPSGGIDTQYF. The CDR3 DNA follows: TGTGCCAGCAGCTTCCCATCGGGAGGTATAGATACGCAGTATTTT.

This sequence joins TRBV5-6 and TRBJ1-1; 7 bases are a match to TRBD1. Germline CDR1 SGHDT, CDR2 YYEEEE. V shed 0 bases, J shed 1 base, and the junction held 3 bases outside the gene matches. CDR3 length: 15 residues. The CDR3 nucleotides read TGTGCCAGCAGCTTGGGGGACAGAGCGAACACTGAAGCTTTCTTT. Its protein is CASSLGDRANTEAFF.

The chain couples TRBV28 to TRBJ2-2, with D perhaps TRBD2 (7 bases). Deletions cut 7 bases from V and 5 bases from J, with 17 bases between. CDR3 size: 15 residues. CDR1 and CDR2 (germline): MDHEN, SYDVKM. The CDR3 loop reads CASITMGGPTGELFF. The DNA for the CDR3 is TGTGCCAGCATCACAATGGGGGGGCCAACCGGGGAGCTGTTTTTT.

V usage is TRBV5-6 and J usage is TRBJ1-1; 7 positions match TRBD1. CDR1 is SGHDT, CDR2 YYEEEE, per germline. The CDR3 has 14 residues. With 4 bases clipped from V and 1 base from J, the junction kept 4 bases outside the gene matches. For the CDR3, the DNA is TGTGCCAGCAGCCACAGGGGACCGAACACTGAAGCTTTCTTT. Protein: CASSHRGPNTEAFF. Complete variable domain (other parts from reference TRBV5-6 and TRBJ1-1): DAGVTQSPTHLIKTRGQQVTLRCSPKSGHDTVSWYQQALGQGPQFIFQYYEEEERQRGNFPDRFSGHQFPNYSSELNVNALLLGDSALYLCASSHRGPNTEAFFGQGTRLTVV.